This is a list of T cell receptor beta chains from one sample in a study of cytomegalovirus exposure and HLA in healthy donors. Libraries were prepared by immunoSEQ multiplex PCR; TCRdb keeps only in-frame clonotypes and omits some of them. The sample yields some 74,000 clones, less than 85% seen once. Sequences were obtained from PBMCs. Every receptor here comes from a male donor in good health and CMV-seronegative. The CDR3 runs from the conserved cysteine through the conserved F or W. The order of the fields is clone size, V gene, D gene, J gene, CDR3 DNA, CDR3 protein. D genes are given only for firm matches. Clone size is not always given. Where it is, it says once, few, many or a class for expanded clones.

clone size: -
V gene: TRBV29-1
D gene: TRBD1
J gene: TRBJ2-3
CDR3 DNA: TGCAGCGTTTGGGACAGGGGGCCCGGCACAGATACGCAGTATTTT
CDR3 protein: CSVWDRGPGTDTQYF

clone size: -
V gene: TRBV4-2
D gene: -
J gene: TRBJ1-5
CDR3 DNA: TGTGCCAGCAGCCAAGTTAGCGGGAGCAGCAATCAGCCCCAGCATTTT
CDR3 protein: CASSQVSGSSNQPQHF

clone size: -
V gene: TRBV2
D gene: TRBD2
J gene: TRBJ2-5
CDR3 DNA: TGTGCCATAGGACTAGCGGTACGAGAGACCCAGTACTTC
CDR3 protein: CAIGLAVRETQYF

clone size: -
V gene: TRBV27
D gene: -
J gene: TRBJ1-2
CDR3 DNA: TGTGCCAGCAGTCCAGGGACAACCAACTATGGCTACACCTTC
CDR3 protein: CASSPGTTNYGYTF

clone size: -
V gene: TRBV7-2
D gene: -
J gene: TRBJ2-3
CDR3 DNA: TGTGCCAGCAGCTTAGACGGGGGTACGGCGAAGTATTTT
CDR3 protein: CASSLDGGTAKYF

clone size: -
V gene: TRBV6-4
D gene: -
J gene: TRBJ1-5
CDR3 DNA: TGTGCCAGCACGTTTTCCGGCAGGGTCCGGAATCAGCCCCAGCATTTT
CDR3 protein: CASTFSGRVRNQPQHF

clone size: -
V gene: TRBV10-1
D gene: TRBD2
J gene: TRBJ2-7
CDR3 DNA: TGCGCCAGCAGTGATAGTGGCGGGGGGACTACGGAGCAGTACTTC
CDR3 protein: CASSDSGGGTTEQYF

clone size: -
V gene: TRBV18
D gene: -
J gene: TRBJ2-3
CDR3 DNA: TGTGCCAGCTCACCAATCGGGAGCACAGATACGCAGTATTTT
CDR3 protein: CASSPIGSTDTQYF

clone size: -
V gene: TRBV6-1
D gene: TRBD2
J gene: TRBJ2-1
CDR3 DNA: TGTGCCAGCAGTCCACCGCGGGGGAGTTACAATGAGCAGTTCTTC
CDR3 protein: CASSPPRGSYNEQFF

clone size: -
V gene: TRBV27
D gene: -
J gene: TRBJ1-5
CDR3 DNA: TGTGCCAGTCGAATAAGGGGGTTTAGCAATCAGCCCCAGCATTTT
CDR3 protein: CASRIRGFSNQPQHF

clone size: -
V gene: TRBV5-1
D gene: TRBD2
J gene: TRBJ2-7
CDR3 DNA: TGCGCCAGCAGCTTGGTCCTAGCGGGAGGCGAGCAGTACTTC
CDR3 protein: CASSLVLAGGEQYF

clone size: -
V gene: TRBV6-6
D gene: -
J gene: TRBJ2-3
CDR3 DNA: TGTGCCAGCAGTTATGGTGGCGGGACCACAGATACGCAGTATTTT
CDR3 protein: CASSYGGGTTDTQYF

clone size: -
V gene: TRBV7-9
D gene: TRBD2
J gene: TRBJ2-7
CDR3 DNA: TGTGCCAGCATCGGGGGGTACGAGCAGTACTTC
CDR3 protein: CASIGGYEQYF

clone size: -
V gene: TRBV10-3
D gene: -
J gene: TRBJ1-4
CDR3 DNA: TGTGCCACCCACGGACAGAAAGGGGCTAATGAAAAACTGTTTTTT
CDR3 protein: CATHGQKGANEKLFF

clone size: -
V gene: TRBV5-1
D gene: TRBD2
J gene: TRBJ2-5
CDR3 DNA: TGCGCCAGCAGCGTTAGCGGGAGTGGGGGAGAGACCCAGTACTTC
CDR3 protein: CASSVSGSGGETQYF

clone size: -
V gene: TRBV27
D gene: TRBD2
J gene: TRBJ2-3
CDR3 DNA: TGTGCCAGCAGTCTGGGACTAGCGGGAGTGGGAGATACGCAGTATTTT
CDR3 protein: CASSLGLAGVGDTQYF

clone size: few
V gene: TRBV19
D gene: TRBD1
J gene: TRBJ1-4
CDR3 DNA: TGTGCCAGTAGCACTTTCAGGACAGGAGGTGAAAAACTGTTTTTT
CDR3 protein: CASSTFRTGGEKLFF

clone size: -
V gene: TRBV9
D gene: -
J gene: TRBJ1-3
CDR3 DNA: TGTGCCAGCAGCGTAGACAGCCCAATCTCTGGAAACACCATATATTTT
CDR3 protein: CASSVDSPISGNTIYF

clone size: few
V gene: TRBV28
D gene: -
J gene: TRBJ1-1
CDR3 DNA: TGTGCCAGCAGTTTAGGCAGGGCGAACACTGAAGCTTTCTTT
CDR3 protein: CASSLGRANTEAFF

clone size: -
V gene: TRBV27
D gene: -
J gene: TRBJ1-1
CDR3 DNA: TGTGCCAGCAAACTAACAGGGAACACTGAAGCTTTCTTT
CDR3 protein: CASKLTGNTEAFF

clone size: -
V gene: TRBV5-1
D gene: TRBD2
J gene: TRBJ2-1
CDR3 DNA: TGCGCCAGCAGCACGAGAGCGGGGGGGTCCTACAATGAGCAGTTCTTC
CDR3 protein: CASSTRAGGSYNEQFF

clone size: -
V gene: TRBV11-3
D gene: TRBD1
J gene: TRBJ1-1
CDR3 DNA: TGTGCCAGCAGCCGTGACAGGGTTACTGAAGCTTTCTTT
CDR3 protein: CASSRDRVTEAFF